A selection of T cell receptor beta chains follows, all from one sample in a study of T cell repertoires in cytomegalovirus infection. Their cognate antigens are unknown. TCRdb used MiXCR to reprocess the reads, holding one entry per CDR3 protein. Of fewer than 950,000 distinct CDR3 sequences in the sample, 32% were seen once. The sample was cultured CD8+ T cells from PBMCs, taken from culture after CMV antigen stimulation. The receptors stem from a human donor in good health (CMV status not recorded). Some clones in this sample may be carry-over from other donors' samples. Both conserved end residues are part of each CDR3. Fields, in order: CDR3 protein, clone size, V gene. Size values are once, few and many counts, or a class for expanded clones, and some rows have none.

CASSRGGAKGELFF	.	TRBV4-1
CASSPHTGVQETQYF	few	TRBV27
CASSVTGPEETQYF	many	TRBV12-3/TRBV12-4
CASSYSAGGYTEAFF	.	TRBV6-5
CASSLAALPSTDTQYF	many	TRBV7-2
CASSLGQPFYGYTF	many	TRBV7-2
CASSFRAGSNTGELFF	.	TRBV5-4
CASSALAGGPGDTQYF	.	TRBV9
CASSAIPLNTEAFF	few	TRBV5-4
CASGFYPAGHYGYTF	few	TRBV12-5
CASSTGPFEEQFF	few	TRBV11-3
CASSFGQGAAGYTF	.	TRBV28
CASSAGNSGYTF	few	TRBV5-6
CASTSAQRMNTEAFF	.	TRBV19
CASRPIQGARDYGYTF	once	TRBV6-5
CASSPKSFLLEAFF	.	TRBV6-2/TRBV6-3
CASSSTGFGYTF	.	TRBV6-2/TRBV6-3
CSARESGQGASPLHF	many	TRBV20-1
CASSQPGDPMQYF	.	TRBV4-1
CASTSVRGSNTEAFF	many	TRBV6-2/TRBV6-3
CSAHPRLAGGTGELFF	.	TRBV20-1
CSVTSGGLPYNEQFF	few	TRBV20-1
CASSLYYIYGYTF	.	TRBV12-3/TRBV12-4
CASSALGSLGQGWTGELFF	many	TRBV7-2
CVSTTTATYNEQFF	.	TRBV7-9
CSVEADGSNYGNTIYF	few	TRBV29-1
CASSYSGVAYGYTF	few	TRBV6-5
CASSLPRQGEGSGDEQYF	many	TRBV7-8
CASSAGANSNQPQHF	.	TRBV25-1
CASSHGTGTNYGYTF	few	TRBV12-3/TRBV12-4
CASSYPFLWETQYF	few	TRBV6-2/TRBV6-3
CASSPGNSAGNTIYF	once	TRBV9
CASSSWGYNNEQFF	few	TRBV7-2
CASSPPGASGGRETQYF	.	TRBV9
CASSYSRVQGYTEAFF	.	TRBV6-5
CASSLGHINQPQHF	.	TRBV7-9
CASSLEGGREAKNIQYF	.	TRBV7-4
CASGTGNHEQFF	few	TRBV6-2/TRBV6-3
CASSWDFKANYGYTF	.	TRBV6-5
CASSVQGEVYNEQFF	few	TRBV9
CASSQNRDGAFF	few	TRBV14
CASSLAVVKGAHDEQFF	many	TRBV7-6
CASSRTGYHHEQFF	many	TRBV7-9
CASSPGLRSNEQYF	few	TRBV4-1
CASKFRGQGGSRGNEQFF	many	TRBV7-2
CASSSTGTLSQETQYF	.	TRBV5-1
CASTPGGYSNQPQHF	.	TRBV27
CASSVGDSSYEKLFF	.	TRBV9
CASSLSGDNEQFF	many	TRBV27
CASSRYAAGQETQYF	.	TRBV7-9
CASSQDRTGWYEQYF	few	TRBV4-1
CASSFGGTNEQFF	many	TRBV7-6